This T cell receptor (beta chain) is from a study of T cell responses to AZD1222 COVID-19 vaccine. Study-wide findings and caveats: Donors in the cohort were predominantly white British and more often female, and clonal diversity was possibly underestimated.

Analyses pooled second doses at about 4 or about 12 weeks. With respect to this clone: The target antigen is unknown.

This table comes from immunoSEQ multiplex PCR, and its TCRdb copy is limited to in-frame clones, with some not included. Counted here are more than 100,000 clones, about nine tenths occurring once; the ten biggest clones make up 1.5% to 2%. Sample: peripheral blood, taken 28 days after the second AZD1222 dose. This clonotype was obtained from an adult who received the AZD1222 COVID-19 vaccine.

In DNA, the CDR3 is TGTGCCAGCACCCACGCTGGGGCCAACGTCCTGACTTTC. Residues: CASTHAGANVLTF. The chain combines TRBV6-5 with TRBJ2-6; the D is unclear. Trimming pared 7 bases from V and 2 bases from J, leaving 6 bases between. The CDR3 runs to 13 residues. The germline gives CDR1 MNHEY, CDR2 SVGAGI.